Listed below are T cell receptor beta chains from one sample, sequenced in a study of graft-versus-host responses after intestinal transplantation. Their cognate antigens are unknown. TCRdb's copy holds only in-frame clones and misses some; the assay was immunoSEQ multiplex PCR. This table holds about 86,000 clones, roughly nine tenths found once. The sequences come from unstimulated CD4+ T cells sorted from spleen or lymph node cells, collected before transplant. These receptor sequences come from a human donor who was the organ donor for an intestinal transplant. CDR3s include the opening cysteine and the closing phenylalanine or tryptophan. The D gene is left open where the match is weak. Where a row states a size, it is once, few, many or the class of an expanded clone; other rows omit it.

j_call	v_call	clone_size	d_call	cdr3_nt	cdr3_aa
TRBJ2-2	TRBV5-1	NA	TRBD1	TGCGCCAGCAGCTTGTGGGACAGCCGCACCGGGGAGCTGTTTTTT	CASSLWDSRTGELFF
TRBJ1-5	TRBV12-5	NA	NA	TGTGCTAGTGGTTTGGTCCCCCCAGACGGAGCTTTTTATAGCAATCAGCCCCAGCATTTT	CASGLVPPDGAFYSNQPQHF
TRBJ2-1	TRBV11-2	NA	NA	TGTGCCAGCAGCTTGGGAGGTGAGCAGTTCTTC	CASSLGGEQFF
TRBJ2-7	TRBV5-5	NA	NA	TGTGCCAGCAGCAGCTCTCCGCACTCTTCCTACGAGCAGTACTTC	CASSSSPHSSYEQYF
TRBJ2-5	TRBV7-8	NA	NA	TGTGCCAGCAGCTTAGCCAGGGAAGAGACCCAGTACTTC	CASSLAREETQYF
TRBJ2-3	TRBV7-2	NA	TRBD2	TGTGCCAGCAGCTTCTTGGTACTAGCGGGAGGTTCCCCCACAGATACGCAGTATTTT	CASSFLVLAGGSPTDTQYF
TRBJ2-1	TRBV11-3	NA	NA	TGTGCCAGCAGCCTACCGGGAGCGGTCTCCTACAATGAGCAGTTCTTC	CASSLPGAVSYNEQFF
TRBJ2-1	TRBV7-9	NA	TRBD2	TGTGCCAGCAGCTTAGCGGGACTAGCGGGTGGGGCCGATGAGCAGTTCTTC	CASSLAGLAGGADEQFF
TRBJ1-4	TRBV7-3	few	TRBD1	TGTGCCAGCAGTCAGGGGGTTGGCGAAAAACTGTTTTTT	CASSQGVGEKLFF
TRBJ2-5	TRBV2	NA	TRBD2	TGTGCCAGCAGTGGACTAGCGGGGGATAACTACCAAGAGACCCAGTACTTC	CASSGLAGDNYQETQYF
TRBJ2-5	TRBV5-4	NA	NA	TGTGCCAGCACTCAGTCCCTTCAAGAGACCCAGTACTTC	CASTQSLQETQYF
TRBJ2-3	TRBV9	NA	TRBD2	TGTGCCAGCAGCGTAGGCACCTCGGGACTAGCGGGGGGTACGCAGTATTTT	CASSVGTSGLAGGTQYF
TRBJ2-6	TRBV2	NA	NA	TGTGCCAGCACAGAAACAGGTTCCCCCCCTGGGGCCAACGTCCTGACTTTC	CASTETGSPPGANVLTF
TRBJ2-1	TRBV5-1	NA	TRBD1	TGCGCCAGCAGCTCGACACCGACAGGGATCTACAATGAGCAGTTCTTC	CASSSTPTGIYNEQFF
TRBJ2-3	TRBV27	NA	TRBD2	TGTGCCAGCAATCCTCCTCGGACTAGCGGCTGTTCAGATACGCAGTATTTT	CASNPPRTSGCSDTQYF
TRBJ1-1	TRBV4-3	NA	NA	TGCGCCAGCAGCGTAAATCCGACTCCGAACACTGAAGCTTTCTTT	CASSVNPTPNTEAFF
TRBJ2-2	TRBV9	NA	TRBD1	TGTGCCAGCAGCGTAGAGGGGGCACGGGAGCTGTTTTTT	CASSVEGARELFF
TRBJ1-2	TRBV9	NA	TRBD1	TGTGCCAGCAGCGTGGGGACAGGAGTAAACTATGGCTACACCTTC	CASSVGTGVNYGYTF
TRBJ1-2	TRBV7-2	NA	NA	TGTGCCAGCAGCTTAGTAAGGGGGAACGGCTACACCTTC	CASSLVRGNGYTF
TRBJ2-7	TRBV6-1	NA	TRBD1	TGTGCCAGCAAAGGTGGGGGGACAGGTCCTTACGAGCAGTACTTC	CASKGGGTGPYEQYF
TRBJ1-1	TRBV4-2	NA	NA	TGTGCCAGCAGTAGCCAAGGTGCAGGGCTTAGTGACACTGAAGCTTTCTTT	CASSSQGAGLSDTEAFF
TRBJ1-1	TRBV5-4	NA	NA	TGTGCCAGCAGGTCCCGGGACACCGGCTACATGAACACTGAAGCTTTCTTT	CASRSRDTGYMNTEAFF
TRBJ2-1	TRBV6-6	NA	TRBD2	TGTGCCAGCAGGGGACTAGCGCCGAACAATGAGCAGTTCTTC	CASRGLAPNNEQFF
TRBJ1-2	TRBV19	NA	TRBD1	TGTGCCAGTGGGGACAGGCGGGACTATGGCTACACCTTC	CASGDRRDYGYTF
TRBJ2-6	TRBV5-6	NA	NA	TGTGCCAGCAGCTTGGCGGGCAGGGTTTTGAGCTCTGGGGCCAACGTCCTGACTTTC	CASSLAGRVLSSGANVLTF
TRBJ2-5	TRBV7-8	NA	TRBD2	TGTGCCAGCAGCTTAGCGCTTAGCGGGGGGGCCAGGTCCGAGACCCAGTACTTC	CASSLALSGGARSETQYF
TRBJ2-1	TRBV4-2	NA	NA	TGTGCCAGCAGCCAAGAAATGGGCACGGACTCCTACAATGAGCAGTTCTTC	CASSQEMGTDSYNEQFF
TRBJ2-3	TRBV5-1	NA	TRBD2	TGCGCCAGCAGCCTGGGAGCGGGGGGGAGCTCAGATACGCAGTATTTT	CASSLGAGGSSDTQYF
TRBJ2-7	TRBV5-1	NA	NA	TGCGCCAGCAGTGCTGGTGCTAGCGCCATCTACGAGCAGTACTTC	CASSAGASAIYEQYF
TRBJ1-1	TRBV28	NA	NA	TGTGCCAGCAGCCTACCCTCAGATAGGGGGAACACTGAAGCTTTCTTT	CASSLPSDRGNTEAFF
TRBJ2-5	TRBV6-6	NA	NA	TGTGCCAGCAGTGCGGACAGTTTCGGGGCCCAGTACTTC	CASSADSFGAQYF
TRBJ2-6	TRBV7-3	NA	NA	TGTGCCAGCAGCTTACGGGACTTGCGGATTCCTACCTCTGGGGCCAACGTCCTGACTTTC	CASSLRDLRIPTSGANVLTF
TRBJ1-3	TRBV12-5	NA	TRBD1	TGTGCTAGTGGTTTCGCCCCGGGTCGGGACAGGGGGCCCGCTGGAAACACCATATATTTT	CASGFAPGRDRGPAGNTIYF
TRBJ2-3	TRBV7-6	NA	TRBD1	TGTGCCAGCAGTCCCGGACAGGGGTTTTCGCAGTATTTT	CASSPGQGFSQYF
TRBJ1-1	TRBV6-5	NA	NA	TGTGCCAGCAGTTTCTTCCCCGTTAAGAACACTGAAGCTTTCTTT	CASSFFPVKNTEAFF
TRBJ2-7	TRBV7-2	NA	NA	TGTGCCAGCAGCTTAGCGTTAGGGGCGGGAACCTACGAGCAGTACTTC	CASSLALGAGTYEQYF
TRBJ2-2	TRBV2	NA	NA	TGTGCCAGCAGTGAAGCGGGCCCACAGAACACCGGGGAGCTGTTTTTT	CASSEAGPQNTGELFF
TRBJ2-3	TRBV19	NA	NA	TGTGCCAGTAGTGGATGGGGGCCCCATACGCAGTATTTT	CASSGWGPHTQYF
TRBJ1-2	TRBV30	NA	TRBD1	TGTGCCTGGAACCGACAGGGGGGATATGGCTACACCTTC	CAWNRQGGYGYTF
TRBJ1-1	TRBV6-6	NA	NA	TGTGCCAGCAGTTACCCAGACACTGAAGCTTTCTTT	CASSYPDTEAFF
TRBJ2-5	TRBV6-1	NA	TRBD2	TGTGCCAGCAGTGGATTCGGACTAGTCCAAGAGACCCAGTACTTC	CASSGFGLVQETQYF
TRBJ2-5	TRBV5-4	NA	TRBD2	TGTGCCAGCAGCTTGGGGGTAGCGGGGGGACAAGAGACCCAGTACTTC	CASSLGVAGGQETQYF
TRBJ1-1	TRBV7-8	NA	NA	TGTGCCAGCAGAGGACAGACGATGAACACTGAAGCTTTCTTT	CASRGQTMNTEAFF
TRBJ2-7	TRBV6-6	NA	TRBD2	TGTGCCAGCAGGACCGCTAGCGGGATAGGCACCTACGAGCAGTACTTC	CASRTASGIGTYEQYF